The 25 T cell receptor beta chains below all came from one sample that was sequenced in a study of OX40 agonist ivuxolimab in advanced cancers. Some clones are missing from TCRdb's copy, which holds only in-frame ones; the method was immunoSEQ multiplex PCR. The table shows about 51,000 clones, with 80% to 85% occurring only once. The material was CD4+ or CD8+ T cells sorted from blood, obtained in a trial of the OX40 agonist ivuxolimab. These receptors were obtained from an adult with an advanced solid tumor such as melanoma, head and neck, liver or kidney cancer.

The chain employs TRBV5-1 and TRBJ2-7; D possibly corresponds to TRBD2 (6 bases). The CDR3 is made up of 14 amino acids. V lost 4 bases, J lost 0 bases, and 11 bases lay in between. The germline V gene encodes CDR1 SGHRS and CDR2 YFSETQ. In DNA form, the CDR3 reads TGCGCCAGCAGCGACCCGACTAGCTCCTACGAGCAGTACTTC. Its translation: CASSDPTSSYEQYF.

The chain employs TRBV2 and TRBJ2-3; D may be TRBD1 (7 bases). This CDR3 contains 13 residues. The V and J ends lost 8 bases and 3 bases respectively, with 12 bases between them. The germline V gene has CDR1 SNHLY and CDR2 FYNNEI. The CDR3 nucleotides are TGTGCCAGCCCGACAGGGAGGACAGATACGCAGTATTTT. This codes for CASPTGRTDTQYF.

This chain uses TRBV5-6 with TRBJ2-7, with 9 bases that match TRBD1. Trimming took 4 bases from V and 3 from J; bases not matched to a gene: 8. This CDR3 region has 15 residues. Germline assignment: CDR1 SGHDT and CDR2 YYEEEE. CDR3 DNA: TGTGCCAGCAGCAAATCGGGACAGGGCTTCTACGAGCAGTACTTC. Translation: CASSKSGQGFYEQYF.

The chain couples TRBV11-2 to TRBJ2-1; 15 bases match TRBD2. In germline, CDR1 is SGHAT, CDR2 FQNNGV. V lost 6 bases to trimming and J lost 6 bases; unmatched junction nucleotides: 12. The CDR3 totals 18 residues. For the CDR3, the DNA is TGTGCCAGCAGTCAGGGTTGGACTAGCGGGAGGGCCGTCAATGAGCAGTTCTTC. This gives the protein CASSQGWTSGRAVNEQFF.

This clone was picked up one time. The V gene is TRBV9, the J gene TRBJ2-1; no clear D. Trimming removed 0 bases from V and 9 bases from J, with 10 bases in between. The germline V gene has CDR1 SGDLS and CDR2 YYNGEE. The CDR3 contains 13 residues. The CDR3 protein is CASSVDLPGEQFF. The CDR3 nucleotides read TGTGCCAGCAGCGTAGACCTCCCCGGTGAGCAGTTCTTC.

This clone showed up just a few times. The rearrangement uses TRBV5-8 and TRBJ2-7; tentatively, D is TRBD1 or TRBD2 (6 bases each). The CDR3 contains 15 residues. Germline V lookup: CDR1 SGHTS, CDR2 YDEGEE. Trimming pared 4 bases from V and 6 bases from J, leaving 20 bases between. For the CDR3, the DNA is TGTGCCAGCAGCCCTCGGGGGCGTGCTGAAGCCGAGCAGTACTTC. Residues: CASSPRGRAEAEQYF.

The V gene is TRBV27, the J gene TRBJ2-3; tentatively, D is TRBD2 (5 bases). CDR1 MNHEY and CDR2 SMNVEV come from the germline V gene (reference sequence). V was clipped by 6 bases and J by 3 bases, with 10 bases between them. The CDR3 runs to 13 residues. The CDR3 nucleotides are TGTGCCAGCAGCCCCTCGGGGACAGATACGCAGTATTTT. As protein: CASSPSGTDTQYF.

V gene TRBV7-6 combines with J gene TRBJ2-7; D is perhaps TRBD1 (7 bases). V lost 4 bases and J lost 9, with 22 bases in between. Germline V CDR1 and CDR2: SGHVS, FNYEAQ. The CDR3 runs to 15 residues. The CDR3 here is CASSWGGDSPLVQYF. The CDR3 DNA reads as TGTGCCAGCAGCTGGGGCGGGGACAGCCCTCTTGTGCAGTACTTC. The full variable domain, with the rest looked up from reference TRBV7-6 and TRBJ2-7, is GAGVSQSPRYKVTKRGQDVALRCDPISGHVSLYWYRQALGQGPEFLTYFNYEAQQDKSGLPNDRFSAERPEGSISTLTIQRTEQRDSAMYRCASSWGGDSPLVQYFGPGTRLTVT.

V is TRBV27 and J is TRBJ2-5; 7 bases fit TRBD2. Germline V gene data show CDR1 as MNHEY and CDR2 as SMNVEV (reference sequence). With V trimmed by 5 bases and J by 2 bases, 11 bases remained unmatched. The CDR3 runs to 16 residues. CDR3 nucleotides: TGTGCCAGCAGTACGTCCGGGACTACTGAACAAGAGACCCAGTACTTC. Amino acids: CASSTSGTTEQETQYF.

The CDR3 DNA sequence: TGTGCCAGCGGATCATCGGGACAGAAAATGAACACTGAAGCTTTCTTT. Encoded protein: CASGSSGQKMNTEAFF. The gene calls are TRBV9 and TRBJ1-1; TRBD1 aligns across 7 bases. Germline V gene data show CDR1 as SGDLS and CDR2 as YYNGEE. V gave up 7 bases and J gave up 0 bases; unmatched junction bases: 12. The CDR3 consists of 16 residues.

This rearrangement joins TRBV7-9 to TRBJ2-7; the D is unclear. The germline V gene has CDR1 SEHNR and CDR2 FQNEAQ (reference sequence). The V and J ends lost 6 bases and 0 bases respectively, with 18 bases between them. There are 16 residues in the CDR3. DNA for the CDR3: TGTGCCAGCAGGATGTCCGGAACGGAGAGCTCCTACGAGCAGTACTTC. It specifies CASRMSGTESSYEQYF.

This clone appeared a few times. The chain combines TRBV29-1 with TRBJ1-2; no definite D call. Germline V lookup: CDR1 SQVTM, CDR2 ANQGSEA. Trimming left V 6 bases short and J 1 base short, with 9 bases between. The CDR3 is 12 residues long. CDR3 region: CSVPRNNYGYTF. Here the CDR3 DNA reads TGCAGCGTGCCCCGGAATAACTATGGCTACACCTTC.

The chain employs TRBV27 and TRBJ1-2, with TRBD1 matching 11 bases. CDR1 and CDR2 (germline): MNHEY, SMNVEV (reference sequence). Trimming removed 5 bases from V and 5 bases from J; junction bases left unmatched: 10. This CDR3 comprises 16 residues. The CDR3 here is CASSPRGQGAYYGYTF. CDR3 in DNA: TGTGCCAGCAGTCCGAGAGGACAGGGGGCGTATTATGGCTACACCTTC.

The V call is TRBV30, the J call TRBJ1-1; D remains unclear. Looked up from germline, CDR1 is GTSNPN and CDR2 is SVGIG (reference sequence). This CDR3 has 13 amino acids. The V end lost 4 bases, the J end lost 4 bases, and 13 bases lay between the germline ends. CDR3 sequence (DNA): TGTGCCTGGACTGGTGAGGGTGGCACTGAAGCTTTCTTT. Residues: CAWTGEGGTEAFF.

The CDR3 bases are TGCAGTGCTAGATTTAACTACGAGCAGTACTTC. Its translation is CSARFNYEQYF. This chain links TRBV20-1 with TRBJ2-7, with D unclear. Germline CDR1 is DFQATT and CDR2 is SNEGSKA (reference sequence). The CDR3 contains 11 residues. Trimming removed 2 bases at V and 3 bases at J, with 5 bases between.

This clone occurred once. The rearrangement uses TRBV19 and TRBJ1-5; no clear D gene. Per germline, CDR1 LNHDA and CDR2 SQIVND (reference sequence). The CDR3 consists of 14 residues. V was pared by 7 bases and J by 4 bases, with 14 bases between. CDR3 sequence: CASTFRGTNQPQHF. The CDR3 DNA sequence: TGTGCCAGTACCTTCCGAGGTACTAATCAGCCCCAGCATTTT.

CDR3 loop: CASSLGQSSGNTIYF. As DNA, the CDR3 is TGCGCCAGCAGCTTGGGACAGAGCTCTGGAAACACCATATATTTT. V and J are TRBV5-1 and TRBJ1-3; D possibly corresponds to TRBD1 (5 bases). Germline CDR1 SGHRS, CDR2 YFSETQ. CDR3 length equals 15 residues. Trimming removed 0 bases at V and 0 bases at J, with 7 bases between.

This chain's CDR3 is CATAEGLLSYEQYF. For the CDR3, the DNA is TGTGCCACCGCTGAGGGCCTTCTTTCCTACGAGCAGTACTTC. The V call is TRBV2, the J call TRBJ2-7; TRBD2 might be the D (5 bases). Trimming cost V 10 bases and J 1 base, with 17 bases left between them. This CDR3 comprises 14 residues. From germline, CDR1 is SNHLY and CDR2 FYNNEI.

This chain joins TRBV7-9 and TRBJ2-1; 8 bases map to TRBD2. CDR1 and CDR2 (germline): SEHNR, FQNEAQ (reference sequence). CDR3 length: 16 residues. The junction had 10 bases not matched to a gene; V was cut back by 5 bases and J by 4 bases. The chain's CDR3 is CASSQTGTRMYNEQFF. The CDR3 region has the DNA TGTGCCAGCAGCCAAACCGGGACTAGGATGTACAATGAGCAGTTCTTC.

This chain connects TRBV29-1 to TRBJ2-7; the D gene could be TRBD1 or TRBD2 (5 bases each). Trimming took off 0 bases at V and 0 bases at J, with 12 bases between the two ends. The CDR3 runs to 15 residues. In germline, CDR1 is SQVTM, CDR2 ANQGSEA. The CDR3 region is CSVEDKWGSSYEQYF. The CDR3 DNA reads TGCAGCGTTGAAGATAAATGGGGGAGCTCCTACGAGCAGTACTTC.

V usage is TRBV19 and J usage is TRBJ2-6; perhaps TRBD2 as D (5 bases). Trimming cost V 0 bases and J 4 bases, with 7 bases left between them. This CDR3 has 15 residues. Germline CDR1 reads LNHDA; CDR2 reads SQIVND (reference sequence). Written as DNA, the CDR3 is TGTGCCAGTAGTATAGAAGCGGCAGGGGCCAACGTCCTGACTTTC. Translated: CASSIEAAGANVLTF.

This sequence joins TRBV6-5 and TRBJ2-5; 11 bases are shared with TRBD1. The CDR3 runs 15 residues. After removal of 1 base from V and 5 bases from J, the junction contained 3 bases not matched to a gene. Germline values: CDR1 MNHEY, CDR2 SVGAGI. The CDR3 loop reads CASSYWDRGGETQYF. CDR3 bases: TGTGCCAGCAGTTACTGGGACAGGGGGGGTGAGACCCAGTACTTC.

This CDR3 reads CASGGGAGELFF. CDR3 bases: TGTGCCAGCGGGGGGGGAGCCGGGGAGCTGTTTTTT. V is TRBV6-5 and J is TRBJ2-2; 7 bases are shared with TRBD2. The germline gives CDR1 MNHEY, CDR2 SVGAGI. The CDR3 loop spans 12 amino acids. V shed 8 bases, J shed 6 bases, and the junction held 3 bases outside the gene matches.

The chain recombines TRBV28 with TRBJ1-1; no clear D. Germline CDR1 MDHEN, CDR2 SYDVKM. The CDR3 has 13 amino acids. V shed 3 bases and J shed 6 bases, with 11 bases lying between them. The CDR3 bases are TGTGCCAGCAGTTTTTTCGGACTTTCTGAAGCTTTCTTT. Its protein product is CASSFFGLSEAFF.

V usage is TRBV6-6 and J usage is TRBJ1-1, with 11 bases aligning to TRBD1. The CDR3 sequence is 16 residues long. The V gene's germline CDR1 is MNHNY and CDR2 SVGAGI (reference sequence). V gave up 4 bases and J gave up 0 bases; unmatched junction bases: 4. The CDR3 sequence is CASSSRTGGMNTEAFF. CDR3 coding DNA: TGTGCCAGCAGTTCCCGGACAGGGGGCATGAACACTGAAGCTTTCTTT.